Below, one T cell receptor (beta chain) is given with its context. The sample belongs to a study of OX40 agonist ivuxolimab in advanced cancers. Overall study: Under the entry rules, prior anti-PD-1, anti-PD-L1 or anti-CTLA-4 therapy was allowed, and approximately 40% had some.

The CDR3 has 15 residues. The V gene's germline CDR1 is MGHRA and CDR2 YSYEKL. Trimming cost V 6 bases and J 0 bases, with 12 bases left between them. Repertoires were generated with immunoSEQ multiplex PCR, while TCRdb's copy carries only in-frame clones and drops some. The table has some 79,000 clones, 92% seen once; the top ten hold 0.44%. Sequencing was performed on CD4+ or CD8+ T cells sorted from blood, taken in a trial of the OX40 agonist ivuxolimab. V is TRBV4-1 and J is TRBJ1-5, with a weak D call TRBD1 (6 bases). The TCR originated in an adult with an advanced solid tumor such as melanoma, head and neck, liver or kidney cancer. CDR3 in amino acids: CASRRTVNSNQPQHF. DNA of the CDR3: TGCGCCAGCAGGCGGACAGTGAATAGCAATCAGCCCCAGCATTTT.